Detailed here is one TCR beta chain. Its antigen is still unknown. Some clones are missing from TCRdb's copy, which holds only in-frame ones; the method was immunoSEQ multiplex PCR. In the table there are more than 150,000 clones, about nine tenths of which are singletons. The data are from a study of T cell responses to AZD1222 COVID-19 vaccine. CDR3 length equals 13 residues. The ends lost 6 bases at V and 4 bases at J; junction bases unmatched: 6. The study, taken as a whole, reports: Spike regions recognized by vaccine-associated CD4 TCRs spanned the protein, led by 160-218 and 743-854. Among spike-specific TCRs, nearly half reportedly target unmutated variant regions. Of the AZD1222 recipients, only 5 or 6 were seropositive at baseline. Elevations in Spike-specific TCR breadth and depth followed administration of two AZD1222 doses.

This sequence was found in an adult in good health. V is TRBV12-3 or TRBV12-4 and J is TRBJ2-7; 7 bases line up with TRBD1. The sample in question was peripheral blood, obtained on day 0 of AZD1222 vaccination. CDR3 sequence: CASRRQGPYEQYF. The CDR3 region has the DNA TGTGCCAGCAGACGACAGGGTCCGTACGAGCAGTACTTC.